This T cell receptor (beta chain) was sequenced in a study of OX40 agonist ivuxolimab in advanced cancers. Study information: Enrolled patients in dose escalation had cancers that were hepatocellular carcinoma, melanoma, renal cell or head and neck cancer. Broader study findings: The work left the antigen specificity of expanded peripheral T cells undetermined. Among some nonresponders, normalized T-cell clonal expansion was also low.

Trimming cost V 4 bases and J 9 bases; bases outside gene matches: 9. CDR1 is SGDLS and CDR2 is YYNGEE in the germline V gene. This CDR3 has 15 residues. The assay was immunoSEQ multiplex PCR, and TCRdb's table has in-frame clones only and misses some. The table shows about 57,000 clones, with around 86% occurring only once. With regard to this clone: Its antigen is unidentified.

The receptor's source is an adult with an advanced solid tumor such as melanoma, head and neck, liver or kidney cancer. The chain has TRBV9 and TRBJ1-6; TRBD1 matches 8 bases. The sample in question was CD4+ or CD8+ T cells sorted from blood, obtained in a trial of the OX40 agonist ivuxolimab. CDR3: CASSPSGGGASPLHF. The CDR3 nucleotides read TGTGCCAGCAGCCCTTCAGGGGGCGGTGCTTCACCCCTCCACTTT.